Below are 25 T cell receptor beta chains sequenced from a single sample in a study of cytomegalovirus exposure and HLA in healthy donors. PCR was performed using 60 Vbeta and 13 Jbeta primers. Produced via immunoSEQ multiplex PCR; TCRdb's table is partial and in-frame only. The data show roughly 200,000 clones, with 75% to 90% seen just once and about 0.63% held by the top ten. The sequenced sample was PBMCs. These receptors were collected from a boy between 10 and 17 years old in good health and CMV-seronegative.

This chain connects TRBV9 to TRBJ2-5, with a possible D match to TRBD2 (6 bases). Trimming cost V 4 bases and J 1 base, with 14 bases left between them. CDR1 is SGDLS, CDR2 YYNGEE, per germline. The CDR3 is made up of 15 amino acids. CDR3: CASSPGREFQETQYF. The CDR3 DNA is TGTGCCAGCAGCCCCGGACGGGAGTTCCAAGAGACCCAGTACTTC.

This clone was seen a few times. This chain joins TRBV6-5 and TRBJ1-1; 7 nucleotides line up with TRBD1. From germline, CDR1 is MNHEY and CDR2 SVGAGI. The junction had 4 bases not matched to a gene; V was cut back by 6 bases and J by 3 bases. This CDR3 comprises 13 residues. CDR3 residues: CASSSDRDTEAFF. Written as DNA, the CDR3 is TGTGCCAGCAGCTCCGACAGGGACACTGAAGCTTTCTTT.

The V and J genes are TRBV4-1 and TRBJ1-2, with 7 bases identical to TRBD1. Germline lookup yields CDR1 MGHRA and CDR2 YSYEKL. The CDR3 extends over 14 amino acids. V gave up 0 bases and J gave up 3 bases; unmatched junction bases: 1. The CDR3 is CASSQEQGYYGYTF. The CDR3 DNA is TGCGCCAGCAGCCAAGAACAGGGGTACTATGGCTACACCTTC.

The V gene is TRBV5-6, the J gene TRBJ1-3, with a possible D match to TRBD1 (6 bases). Germline lookup yields CDR1 SGHDT and CDR2 YYEEEE. The CDR3 is 13 residues long. V gave up 4 bases and J gave up 4 bases, with 9 bases separating them. In DNA, the CDR3 is TGTGCCAGCAGCAGGACAGCAGGAAACACCATATATTTT. Translating gives CASSRTAGNTIYF.

V gene TRBV30 combines with J gene TRBJ2-5; TRBD2 aligns across 7 bases. The J call may be mistaken, given a closer DNA end match to TRBJ2-7. The germline V gene encodes CDR1 GTSNPN and CDR2 SVGIG (reference sequence). This CDR3 is built from 15 residues. The CDR3 here is CAWSRGGSGPYEQYF. The CDR3 DNA follows: TGTGCCTGGAGTAGGGGCGGGAGCGGCCCCTACGAGCAGTACTTC.

This chain joins TRBV6-4 and TRBJ1-1; TRBD1 might be the D (5 bases). V lost 3 bases and J 4 bases, leaving 15 bases between the germline ends. From germline, CDR1 is MRHNA and CDR2 SNTAGT. The CDR3 consists of 15 residues. The CDR3: CASSERGGSPTEAFF. In DNA form, the CDR3 reads TGTGCCAGCAGTGAACGGGGGGGATCACCCACTGAAGCTTTCTTT.

The chain combines TRBV5-1 with TRBJ2-5, with TRBD2 matching over 8 bases. In germline, CDR1 is SGHRS, CDR2 YFSETQ. J was trimmed by 5 bases and V by 3 bases; bases with no gene match: 6. The CDR3 sequence is 14 residues long. The CDR3 DNA follows: TGCGCCAGCAGCTGGGAGGGACTAGAGGAGACCCAGTACTTC. Translating gives CASSWEGLEETQYF.

This clone was counted only a few times. CDR3 DNA sequence: TGCGCCAGCAGCCAGGAGAACAGGGTAACCGGGGAGCTGTTTTTT. It yields the protein CASSQENRVTGELFF. The V call is TRBV4-1, the J call TRBJ2-2; D might be TRBD1 (6 bases). Germline V gives CDR1 MGHRA, CDR2 YSYEKL. The CDR3 has 15 residues. The V gene lost 3 bases and the J gene lost 5 bases, with 13 bases spanning the gap.

The rearrangement links TRBV30 to TRBJ2-3; 11 bases line up with TRBD1. Trimming cost V 5 bases and J 2 bases; bases outside gene matches: 3. This CDR3 region has 14 residues. The germline gives CDR1 GTSNPN, CDR2 SVGIG (reference sequence). The CDR3 DNA reads TGTGCCTGGGGGGACAGGGGGTCCACAGATACGCAGTATTTT. This gives the protein CAWGDRGSTDTQYF.

This rearrangement joins TRBV5-4 to TRBJ2-1; tentatively, D is TRBD1 (6 bases). The CDR3 has 14 residues. Deletions cut 2 bases from V and 4 bases from J, with 10 bases between. Germline loops: CDR1 SGHNT, CDR2 YYREEE (reference sequence). CDR3 region: CASSFSTGYNEQFF. As DNA, the CDR3 is TGTGCCAGCAGCTTCTCGACAGGATACAATGAGCAGTTCTTC.

The chain has TRBV2 and TRBJ1-1; a weak D match, TRBD1 (6 bases). Between the trimmed V and J ends, which lost 6 bases and 1 base, there was a span of 15 bases. This CDR3 is 15 amino acids long. Per germline, CDR1 SNHLY and CDR2 FYNNEI. As DNA, the CDR3 is TGTGCCAGCAGAGAGACTCTGGGACAGAACACTGAAGCTTTCTTT. It is translated as CASRETLGQNTEAFF.

The V and J genes are TRBV30 and TRBJ1-5; maybe TRBD1 (5 bases). This CDR3 contains 14 residues. With 2 bases removed from V and 4 bases from J, the gap between germline ends came to 12 bases. Germline assignment: CDR1 GTSNPN and CDR2 SVGIG (reference sequence). The CDR3, as DNA: TGTGCCTGGAGTATTGGTCAGGGAAATCAGCCCCAGCATTTT. Its protein is CAWSIGQGNQPQHF.

This clone has only one observation. The chain couples TRBV29-1 to TRBJ1-1, with 8 bases that match TRBD1. Germline values: CDR1 SQVTM, CDR2 ANQGSEA. The CDR3 has 15 residues. V dropped 8 bases and J dropped 6; count of bases not matched to a gene: 17. The CDR3, as DNA: TGCAGCTCTGAATCCGATCCTACAGGGGGTCCTGAAGCTTTCTTT. This encodes CSSESDPTGGPEAFF.

The V call is TRBV4-2, the J call TRBJ2-7; 14 bases match TRBD2. The ends lost 1 base at V and 0 bases at J; junction bases unmatched: 5. The germline V gene encodes CDR1 LGHNA and CDR2 YNFKEQ. The CDR3 has 18 residues. The CDR3 region has the DNA TGTGCCAGCAGCCAAGTAGGACTAGCGGGGGGCAACTCCTACGAGCAGTACTTC. Translation: CASSQVGLAGGNSYEQYF.

This chain uses TRBV30 with TRBJ2-7; possible D gene TRBD2, 7 bases. V was clipped by 8 bases and J by 3 bases, with 17 bases between them. Germline V gives CDR1 GTSNPN, CDR2 SVGIG (reference sequence). CDR3 length: 13 amino acids. CDR3 coding DNA: TGTGCCGGGAACGGGGGGCCCATCTACGAGCAGTACTTC. This translates into CAGNGGPIYEQYF.

The chain carries TRBV30 and TRBJ1-6, with TRBD1 as a possible D gene (5 bases). The CDR3 sequence is 14 residues long. The V end was cut by 3 bases, the J end by 8 bases, with 14 bases between. From germline, CDR1 is GTSNPN and CDR2 SVGIG (reference sequence). The CDR3 bases are TGTGCCTGGAGGGAACAGGTTTGGGATTCACCCCTCCACTTT. It specifies CAWREQVWDSPLHF.

This chain connects TRBV7-8 to TRBJ2-3; 8 bases are a match to TRBD2. The CDR3 spans 14 residues. From germline, CDR1 is SGHVS and CDR2 FQNEAQ. J gave up 6 bases and V 5 bases, and 7 bases lay outside the gene matches. CDR3 sequence (DNA): TGTGCCAGCAGCGGCACTAGCGGCGGGGATACGCAGTATTTT. Protein product: CASSGTSGGDTQYF.

This chain uses TRBV28 with TRBJ1-4; tentatively, D is TRBD1 (5 bases). The CDR3 has 14 amino acids. Germline V lookup: CDR1 MDHEN, CDR2 SYDVKM. V was cut by 1 base and J by 3 bases, with 6 bases left in between. CDR3 in DNA: TGTGCCAGCAGTTTATCGGGGGCTAATGAAAAACTGTTTTTT. Protein sequence: CASSLSGANEKLFF.

The genes are TRBV29-1 and TRBJ2-7, with D perhaps TRBD2 (5 bases). Trimming removed 6 bases from V and 3 bases from J, with 12 bases in between. CDR1 is SQVTM, CDR2 ANQGSEA, per germline. This CDR3 is built from 12 residues. The DNA for the CDR3 is TGCAGCGTAAGCGGACGGAACTACGAGCAGTACTTC. Its translation is CSVSGRNYEQYF.

This rearrangement joins TRBV7-9 to TRBJ1-2, with D tentatively TRBD1 (5 bases). This CDR3 contains 13 residues. Per the germline V gene, CDR1 is SEHNR and CDR2 is FQNEAQ (reference sequence). V gave up 6 bases and J gave up 8 bases, with 16 bases separating them. The CDR3 sequence: CASSISGRWGYTF. The CDR3 nucleotides are TGTGCCAGCAGTATCTCAGGGCGCTGGGGCTACACCTTC.

Notes on this clone: A read error may account for a junction end that differs from germline. This sequence joins TRBV4-3 and TRBJ2-5, with 9 bases fitting TRBD2. The DNA end is more similar to TRBJ2-7, so the J call may be wrong. Germline-derived CDR1 and CDR2 are LGHNA and YSLEER. The CDR3 sequence is 18 residues long. CDR3 coding DNA: TGCGCCAACAGCCAAGCCGGAACGGCGGGAGGGCTCTTTTACGAGCAGTACTTC. Translated: CANSQAGTAGGLFYEQYF.

To note about this clone: The CDR3 does not end in the conserved phenylalanine or tryptophan, so this is likely a read error. The chain uses TRBV12-5 and TRBJ1-1; D remains unclear. Trimming removed 0 bases from V and 1 base from J, with 6 bases in between. There are 14 residues in the CDR3. Per germline, CDR1 LGHNT and CDR2 FRNRAP. CDR3 residues: CASGLVGENTEAFS. The CDR3, as DNA: TGTGCTAGTGGTTTGGTCGGGGAGAACACTGAAGCTTTCTCT.

This clone was recorded only once. One end of the junction varies from germline; a read error may be responsible. The chain recombines TRBV7-7 with TRBJ2-2, with 8 bases that match TRBD2. The CDR3 runs 15 residues. The V gene's germline CDR1 is SSHAT and CDR2 FNYEAQ (reference sequence). The CDR3 DNA follows: TGTGCTAGCAGCCTTAGCGGGATAAACACCGGGGAGCTGTTTTTT. This sequence encodes CASSLSGINTGELFF.

The chain carries TRBV13 and TRBJ2-7; 8 positions match TRBD2. The J call may be incorrect, as the DNA end agrees better with TRBJ2-5. The germline CDR1 and CDR2 sequences are PRHDT and FYEKMQ (reference sequence). The CDR3 runs 15 residues. In DNA form, the CDR3 reads TGTGCCAGCAGCCCTCCCGGGGGGGCCGGGGAGACCCAGTACTTC. It is translated as CASSPPGGAGETQYF.

The chain joins TRBV5-6 to TRBJ2-2, with D possibly matching TRBD2 (5 bases). Germline-derived CDR1 and CDR2 are SGHDT and YYEEEE. Trimming removed 5 bases from V and 0 bases from J, with 20 bases in between. This CDR3 comprises 18 residues. DNA for the CDR3: TGTGCCAGCAGTTTGTTTCTGGGCCGGGGATCGAACACCGGGGAGCTGTTTTTT. Protein product: CASSLFLGRGSNTGELFF.